These 27 T cell receptor beta chains were all obtained from the same sample, sequenced in a study of cytomegalovirus exposure and HLA in healthy donors. The PCR employed 60 Vbeta primers together with 13 Jbeta primers. TCRdb keeps only in-frame clones here, not all; method: immunoSEQ multiplex PCR. The data show about 140,000 clones, around 80% seen once. Specimen: PBMCs. The receptors stem from a man younger than 35 in good health and CMV-seropositive.

This sequence joins TRBV4-1 and TRBJ1-2; weak D call: TRBD1 (5 bases). Germline lookup yields CDR1 MGHRA and CDR2 YSYEKL. The CDR3 runs 16 residues. V lost 4 bases and J lost 0, with 15 bases in between. The CDR3, as DNA: TGCGCCAGCAGCCCCCTGAGTACAGGCGCTAACTATGGCTACACCTTC. As protein: CASSPLSTGANYGYTF.

This sequence joins TRBV5-1 and TRBJ2-7; 12 nucleotides agree with TRBD2. This CDR3 contains 17 residues. The germline V gene encodes CDR1 SGHRS and CDR2 YFSETQ. The V gene end was trimmed by 0 bases and the J gene end by 5 bases; junction bases not matched to a gene: 9. Here the CDR3 DNA reads TGCGCCAGCAGCTTGGTAGGCCTAGCGGGAGGGAGCCACGAGCAGTACTTC. It is translated as CASSLVGLAGGSHEQYF.

The rearrangement uses TRBV7-9 and TRBJ2-2; D remains unclear. The CDR3 has 14 amino acids. CDR1 is SEHNR and CDR2 is FQNEAQ in the germline V gene (reference sequence). The V end lost 8 bases, the J end lost 1 base, and 11 bases lay between the germline ends. The CDR3 nucleotides read TGTGCCAGCGGTTCCAGGAAGAACACCGGGGAGCTGTTTTTT. Its protein product is CASGSRKNTGELFF.

This chain connects TRBV20-1 to TRBJ1-1; no clear D. This CDR3 region has 11 residues. V was shortened by 5 bases and J by 9 bases, with 13 bases between the two germline ends. Germline V lookup: CDR1 DFQATT, CDR2 SNEGSKA (reference sequence). The DNA for the CDR3 is TGCAGTGCTGCCGGGATGACCAAAGCTTTCTTT. Residues: CSAAGMTKAFF.

The chain carries TRBV6-6 and TRBJ1-1, with D maybe TRBD1 (6 bases). Germline values: CDR1 MNHNY, CDR2 SVGAGI (reference sequence). The CDR3 covers 16 residues. V gave up 5 bases and J gave up 5 bases, with 21 bases separating them. CDR3 DNA sequence: TGTGCCAGCAGTAAATTTACGGGGGGCGGAAAGACTGAAGCTTTCTTT. The encoded protein is CASSKFTGGGKTEAFF.

The chain recombines TRBV18 with TRBJ1-5, with unresolved D. V dropped 3 bases and J dropped 5 bases, with 11 bases sitting between them. The CDR3 loop spans 14 amino acids. Germline V CDR1 and CDR2: KGHSH, LQKENI. The CDR3 sequence: CASSPSHGDQPQHF. The CDR3 DNA follows: TGTGCCAGCTCACCTTCCCACGGAGATCAGCCCCAGCATTTT. The complete variable domain, with remaining parts taken from reference TRBV18 and TRBJ1-5, reads NAGVMQNPRHLVRRRGQEARLRCSPMKGHSHVYWYRQLPEEGLKFMVYLQKENIIDESGMPKERFSAEFPKEGPSILRIQQVVRGDSAAYFCASSPSHGDQPQHFGDGTRLSIL.

The genes are TRBV27 and TRBJ2-7; 14 nucleotides agree with TRBD2. Trimming cost V 6 bases and J 0 bases; bases outside gene matches: 7. The CDR3 extends over 17 amino acids. The germline V gene has CDR1 MNHEY and CDR2 SMNVEV (reference sequence). CDR3 sequence reads: CASRAGTSGGSSYEQYF. The CDR3 region has the DNA TGTGCCAGCAGAGCCGGGACTAGCGGGGGTAGCTCCTACGAGCAGTACTTC.

J is TRBJ2-3 and V is TRBV30; 8 bases align to TRBD2. The CDR3 has 15 amino acids. With 5 bases clipped from V and 0 bases from J, the junction kept 7 bases outside the gene matches. Germline lookup yields CDR1 GTSNPN and CDR2 SVGIG (reference sequence). CDR3 in DNA: TGTGCCTGGCTAACAGCGGGAGTCAGCACAGATACGCAGTATTTT. It codes for CAWLTAGVSTDTQYF.

The chain uses TRBV15 and TRBJ1-1; no reliable D call. The germline V and J ends were trimmed by 5 bases and 2 bases, with 12 bases remaining between them. Germline V CDR1 and CDR2: LNHNV, YYDKDF (reference sequence). The CDR3 spans 14 residues. The CDR3 sequence is CATSPGAVNTEAFF. CDR3 nucleotides: TGTGCCACCAGCCCCGGAGCGGTAAACACTGAAGCTTTCTTT.

V and J are TRBV27 and TRBJ1-2, with D possibly TRBD1 on 6 matching bases. Deletions cut 9 bases from V and 2 bases from J, with 16 bases between. Germline V gene data show CDR1 as MNHEY and CDR2 as SMNVEV (reference sequence). CDR3 size: 14 residues. Here the CDR3 DNA reads TGTGCCAGTGCACTGTCAACAGGGAACTATGGCTACACCTTC. As protein: CASALSTGNYGYTF.

J is TRBJ2-7 and V is TRBV7-9; 11 nucleotides line up with TRBD2. The trim removed 2 bases at V and 2 bases at J, leaving 5 bases unmatched. Germline CDR1 and CDR2: SEHNR and FQNEAQ (reference sequence). This CDR3 comprises 16 residues. This CDR3 is CASSLTSGRRAYEQYF. CDR3 in DNA: TGTGCCAGCAGCTTAACTAGCGGGAGACGGGCCTACGAGCAGTACTTC.

This chain uses TRBV28 with TRBJ2-4; 12 positions agree with TRBD2. The V gene end was trimmed by 5 bases and the J gene end by 8 bases; junction bases not matched to a gene: 7. The CDR3 is made up of 15 amino acids. CDR1 is MDHEN and CDR2 is SYDVKM in the germline V gene. CDR3 residues: CASSPPTSGSHIQYF. DNA for the CDR3: TGTGCCAGCAGTCCCCCGACTAGCGGGAGTCACATTCAGTACTTC.

The chain couples TRBV9 to TRBJ1-1, with 7 bases fitting TRBD1. Germline V gene sequence: CDR1 SGDLS, CDR2 YYNGEE. With V trimmed by 4 bases and J by 7 bases, 13 bases remained unmatched. The CDR3 covers 15 residues. This chain's CDR3 is CASSPRQGTFDEAFF. CDR3 DNA sequence: TGTGCCAGCAGCCCTCGACAGGGTACGTTCGATGAAGCTTTCTTT. Full variable domain (rest looked up from reference TRBV9 and TRBJ1-1): DSGVTQTPKHLITATGQRVTLRCSPRSGDLSVYWYQQSLDQGLQFLIQYYNGEERAKGNILERFSAQQFPDLHSELNLSSLELGDSALYFCASSPRQGTFDEAFFGQGTRLTVV.

The rearrangement joins TRBV18 to TRBJ2-7, with 16 nucleotides matching TRBD2. Germline lookup yields CDR1 KGHSH and CDR2 LQKENI. Losses at the gene ends were 1 base for V and 6 bases for J; bases not matched to a gene: 12. This CDR3 region has 19 residues. The CDR3 nucleotides are TGTGCCAGCTCACCACAGGGACCGGGACTAGCGGGAGGGTCATCCGAGCAGTACTTC. Residues: CASSPQGPGLAGGSSEQYF.

The chain uses TRBV5-1 and TRBJ2-2; 7 bases align to TRBD1. CDR1 SGHRS and CDR2 YFSETQ come from the germline V gene. The junction had 8 bases not matched to a gene; V was cut back by 4 bases and J by 5 bases. The CDR3 sequence is 15 residues long. CDR3 sequence: CASSGTRGRTGELFF. Here the CDR3 DNA reads TGCGCCAGCAGCGGGACAAGGGGGCGGACCGGGGAGCTGTTTTTT.

Note on this clone: Other DNA sequences in this specimen translate into the identical CDR3. The V and J genes are TRBV18 and TRBJ1-1; D may be TRBD1 (6 bases). In germline, CDR1 is KGHSH, CDR2 LQKENI. The V end lost 1 base, the J end lost 4 bases, and 13 bases lay between the germline ends. The CDR3 has 15 residues. CDR3 residues: CASSPQDSVGTEAFF. Written as DNA, the CDR3 is TGTGCCAGCTCACCACAGGACAGTGTGGGCACTGAAGCTTTCTTT.

The chain employs TRBV2 and TRBJ2-1; D perhaps matches TRBD2 (6 bases). CDR3 length equals 14 residues. Trimming shortened V by 6 bases and J by 12 bases, and 21 bases separated the two germline ends. Germline CDR1 is SNHLY and CDR2 is FYNNEI. The CDR3 spells CASRWGSSAPGQFF. In nucleotides, the CDR3 is TGTGCCAGCAGGTGGGGCTCTAGCGCCCCGGGGCAGTTCTTC. Full variable domain (missing parts from reference TRBV2 and TRBJ2-1): EPEVTQTPSHQVTQMGQEVILRCVPISNHLYFYWYRQILGQKVEFLVSFYNNEISEKSEIFDDQFSVERPDGSNFTLKIRSTKLEDSAMYFCASRWGSSAPGQFFGPGTRLTVL.

This chain uses TRBV28 with TRBJ2-7, with D tentatively TRBD1 (5 bases). Trimming shortened V by 7 bases and J by 0 bases, and 16 bases separated the two germline ends. Germline-derived CDR1 and CDR2 are MDHEN and SYDVKM. The CDR3 length is 15 residues. CDR3 nucleotides: TGTGCCAGCAACCTCCGTTACAGGACCTCCTACGAGCAGTACTTC. Encoded protein: CASNLRYRTSYEQYF.

V usage is TRBV4-1 and J usage is TRBJ1-4; D is unresolved. CDR1 and CDR2 from the germline V gene are MGHRA and YSYEKL. V was cut by 2 bases and J by 5 bases, with 12 bases left in between. The CDR3 loop spans 15 amino acids. The CDR3 here is CASSQSRETNEKLFF. For the CDR3, the DNA is TGCGCCAGCAGCCAAAGTCGGGAGACAAATGAAAAACTGTTTTTT.

The rearrangement joins TRBV19 to TRBJ1-1, with 7 bases matching TRBD1. From germline, CDR1 is LNHDA and CDR2 SQIVND (reference sequence). The CDR3 spans 16 residues. V lost 5 bases, J lost 0 bases, and 9 bases stayed unmatched. The CDR3, as DNA: TGTGCCAGTAGTCGCCGGGACAGAGTTTTGAACACTGAAGCTTTCTTT. Its protein is CASSRRDRVLNTEAFF.

The chain recombines TRBV10-3 with TRBJ1-1; TRBD1 might be the D (5 bases). This CDR3 is built from 12 residues. Germline loops: CDR1 ENHRY, CDR2 SYGVKD. With 2 bases removed from V and 7 bases from J, the gap between germline ends came to 8 bases. In nucleotides, the CDR3 is TGTGCCATCAGTGAGAGAACAGGTGAAGCTTTCTTT. Translated, it gives CAISERTGEAFF.

V usage is TRBV6-1 and J usage is TRBJ2-2, with TRBD2 matching over 9 bases. J was trimmed by 4 bases and V by 1 base; bases with no gene match: 4. This CDR3 region has 16 residues. CDR1 MNHNS and CDR2 SASEGT come from the germline V gene. CDR3 sequence: CASSEGASGTTGELFF. DNA for the CDR3: TGTGCCAGCAGTGAAGGGGCTAGCGGGACCACCGGGGAGCTGTTTTTT.

V gene TRBV7-2 combines with J gene TRBJ1-1, with 7 bases identical to TRBD1. Germline V gives CDR1 SGHTA, CDR2 FQGNSA. CDR3 length: 14 amino acids. V shed 4 bases and J 1 base; nucleotides not matched to a gene: 3. The CDR3 reads CASSSQGGNTEAFF. In nucleotides, the CDR3 is TGTGCCAGCAGCTCCCAGGGGGGGAACACTGAAGCTTTCTTT. Full variable domain (remainder filled in from reference TRBV7-2 and TRBJ1-1): GAGVSQSPSNKVTEKGKDVELRCDPISGHTALYWYRQSLGQGLEFLIYFQGNSAPDKSGLPSDRFSAERTGGSVSTLTIQRTQQEDSAVYLCASSSQGGNTEAFFGQGTRLTVV.

The chain joins TRBV10-3 to TRBJ2-2; 7 bases are shared with TRBD2. The CDR3 contains 17 residues. Germline trimming cut 4 bases from V and 3 bases from J; bases unmatched to any gene: 11. From germline, CDR1 is ENHRY and CDR2 SYGVKD. The CDR3 spells CAISALELAEYTGELFF. Written as DNA, the CDR3 is TGTGCCATCAGTGCTCTAGAGCTAGCGGAGTACACCGGGGAGCTGTTTTTT.

The chain links TRBV7-9 to TRBJ2-3; the match to TRBD2 covers 7 bases. The CDR3 has 16 amino acids. V shed 1 base and J 0 bases; nucleotides not matched to a gene: 4. Germline CDR1 SEHNR, CDR2 FQNEAQ (reference sequence). The chain's CDR3 is CASSLVGRKSTDTQYF. The CDR3 DNA follows: TGTGCCAGCAGCTTAGTCGGGAGGAAAAGCACAGATACGCAGTATTTT. Drawing the rest from reference TRBV7-9 and TRBJ2-3, the complete variable domain is DTGVSQNPRHKITKRGQNVTFRCDPISEHNRLYWYRQTLGQGPEFLTYFQNEAQLEKSRLLSDRFSAERPKGSFSTLEIQRTEQGDSAMYLCASSLVGRKSTDTQYFGPGTRLTVL.

This chain uses TRBV11-2 with TRBJ2-7; D uncertain. The V gene's germline CDR1 is SGHAT and CDR2 FQNNGV. The CDR3 is made up of 13 amino acids. Trimming shortened V by 0 bases and J by 7 bases, and 10 bases separated the two germline ends. CDR3 nucleotide sequence: TGTGCCAGCAGCTTAGAACCGGTCAGGGAGCAGTACTTC. This gives the protein CASSLEPVREQYF.

The gene calls are TRBV19 and TRBJ2-2; D is uncertain. The CDR3 has 15 amino acids. Germline V CDR1 and CDR2: LNHDA, SQIVND (reference sequence). Trimming took off 2 bases at V and 5 bases at J, with 12 bases between the two ends. CDR3 in amino acids: CASSIRLGETGELFF. As DNA, the CDR3 is TGTGCCAGTAGTATACGGCTAGGCGAGACCGGGGAGCTGTTTTTT.